A selection of T cell receptor beta chains follows, all from one sample in a study of Ad26.COV2.S vaccination and SARS-CoV-2 variants. Repertoires were generated with immunoSEQ multiplex PCR, while TCRdb's copy carries only in-frame clones and drops some. The sample contains about 350,000 clones, around 90% of which appear only once. The material was peripheral blood, obtained after recovery from COVID-19. The receptors were gathered from a human donor who had recovered from COVID-19. Both conserved end residues are part of each CDR3. Each record gives: D gene, V gene, clone size, J gene, CDR3 DNA, CDR3 protein. The D gene is left open where the match is weak. Expanded clones are given a class, and other clones once, few, many or no size at all.

d_gene: .; v_gene: TRBV19; abundance: once; j_gene: TRBJ2-3; CDR3nt: TGTGCCAGTAGTACACTACTTGGGAAAGGCACAGATACGCAGTATTTT; CDR3aa: CASSTLLGKGTDTQYF
d_gene: .; v_gene: TRBV11-2; abundance: .; j_gene: TRBJ1-2; CDR3nt: TGTGCCAGCAGCCCTGTTATGGGTCAAAGAGGTGGCTACACCTTC; CDR3aa: CASSPVMGQRGGYTF
d_gene: .; v_gene: TRBV25-1; abundance: .; j_gene: TRBJ2-5; CDR3nt: TGTGCCAGCAGTGAATTTGCGTCGGAGATCCGAGAGACCCAGTACTTC; CDR3aa: CASSEFASEIRETQYF
d_gene: .; v_gene: TRBV5-6; abundance: .; j_gene: TRBJ2-3; CDR3nt: TGTGCCAGCAGCGGGGGGTTGGCGGGAAAGACAGATACGCAGTATTTT; CDR3aa: CASSGGLAGKTDTQYF
d_gene: TRBD1; v_gene: TRBV27; abundance: .; j_gene: TRBJ1-1; CDR3nt: TGTGCCAGCAGTCCCTACACCGGGACAGGGCGTATGAACACTGAAGCTTTCTTT; CDR3aa: CASSPYTGTGRMNTEAFF
d_gene: .; v_gene: TRBV5-4; abundance: once; j_gene: TRBJ1-4; CDR3nt: TGTGCCAGCAGAAAAACAGGGTCGTATGAAAAACTGTTTTTT; CDR3aa: CASRKTGSYEKLFF
d_gene: .; v_gene: TRBV19; abundance: .; j_gene: TRBJ1-1; CDR3nt: TGTGCCAGTAGTACCGGACCTATGAACACTGAAGCTTTCTTT; CDR3aa: CASSTGPMNTEAFF
d_gene: .; v_gene: TRBV19; abundance: .; j_gene: TRBJ2-7; CDR3nt: TGTGCCAGTAGTATATGGCAGGGGCCCTACGAGCAGTACTTC; CDR3aa: CASSIWQGPYEQYF
d_gene: TRBD1; v_gene: TRBV4-2; abundance: .; j_gene: TRBJ2-7; CDR3nt: TGTGCCAGCAGCCAAGGGGGGACAGAATGGGAGCAGTACTTC; CDR3aa: CASSQGGTEWEQYF
d_gene: TRBD1; v_gene: TRBV9; abundance: .; j_gene: TRBJ1-6; CDR3nt: TGTGCCAGCAGGGAAGAGACAGGGGTTCGATCACCCCTCCACTTT; CDR3aa: CASREETGVRSPLHF
d_gene: TRBD1; v_gene: TRBV9; abundance: .; j_gene: TRBJ2-7; CDR3nt: TGTGCCAGCAGCGTAGGAACAGGGGGCGTCGGGTACGAGCAGTACTTC; CDR3aa: CASSVGTGGVGYEQYF
d_gene: TRBD1; v_gene: TRBV7-2; abundance: once; j_gene: TRBJ2-4; CDR3nt: TGTGCCAGCAGTGCCGGGACAGTAAACATTCAGTACTTC; CDR3aa: CASSAGTVNIQYF
d_gene: .; v_gene: TRBV27; abundance: .; j_gene: TRBJ2-2; CDR3nt: TGTGCCAGCAGTTTGTCCGGGACCGGGGAGCTGTTTTTT; CDR3aa: CASSLSGTGELFF
d_gene: .; v_gene: TRBV11-3; abundance: .; j_gene: TRBJ2-3; CDR3nt: TGTGCCAGCAGCTTAGGAGGTATGAGAGATACGCAGTATTTT; CDR3aa: CASSLGGMRDTQYF
d_gene: .; v_gene: TRBV9; abundance: .; j_gene: TRBJ2-1; CDR3nt: TGTGCCAGCAGCCCCCCTTTTGGCAGCCCGGGCGATGAGCAGTTCTTC; CDR3aa: CASSPPFGSPGDEQFF
d_gene: .; v_gene: TRBV3-1/TRBV3-2; abundance: .; j_gene: TRBJ2-5; CDR3nt: TGTGCCAGCAGCCCGACTTCGACTGGGGGACAAGAGACCCAGTACTTC; CDR3aa: CASSPTSTGGQETQYF
d_gene: .; v_gene: TRBV5-8; abundance: .; j_gene: TRBJ2-1; CDR3nt: TGTGCCAGCAGCGTGAAGGGTCGCCTCGACAATGAGCAGTTCTTC; CDR3aa: CASSVKGRLDNEQFF
d_gene: .; v_gene: TRBV7-2; abundance: .; j_gene: TRBJ2-7; CDR3nt: TGTGCCAGCAGCTTAGCGGGGGGCGACTCCTACGAGCAGTACTTC; CDR3aa: CASSLAGGDSYEQYF
d_gene: TRBD1; v_gene: TRBV5-4; abundance: .; j_gene: TRBJ1-3; CDR3nt: TGTGCCAGCAGCATACCTCAGGGGGCTGGAAACACCATATATTTT; CDR3aa: CASSIPQGAGNTIYF
d_gene: .; v_gene: TRBV6-5; abundance: .; j_gene: TRBJ2-7; CDR3nt: TGTGCCAGCAAAACAGATTACGAGCAGTACTTC; CDR3aa: CASKTDYEQYF
d_gene: .; v_gene: TRBV6-6; abundance: .; j_gene: TRBJ1-5; CDR3nt: TGTGCCAGCACCGCGCCGGGACGGAAATATCAGCCCCAGCATTTT; CDR3aa: CASTAPGRKYQPQHF
d_gene: TRBD1; v_gene: TRBV25-1; abundance: .; j_gene: TRBJ2-3; CDR3nt: TGTGCCAGCAGTACTGCCGGGACAGGGGGAAATACGCAGTATTTT; CDR3aa: CASSTAGTGGNTQYF
d_gene: .; v_gene: TRBV19; abundance: .; j_gene: TRBJ1-5; CDR3nt: TGTGCCAGTAGTATAGATCCGGCAGGGATTGACAATCAGCCCCAGCATTTT; CDR3aa: CASSIDPAGIDNQPQHF
d_gene: TRBD1; v_gene: TRBV19; abundance: .; j_gene: TRBJ2-1; CDR3nt: TGTGCCAGTAGTACGACTGATACCGGGACAGGGCAGTTCTTC; CDR3aa: CASSTTDTGTGQFF
d_gene: .; v_gene: TRBV6-2/TRBV6-3; abundance: .; j_gene: TRBJ1-4; CDR3nt: TGTGCCAGCAGTTTAGCACAGTATGCCGAAAAACTGTTTTTT; CDR3aa: CASSLAQYAEKLFF
d_gene: .; v_gene: TRBV9; abundance: .; j_gene: TRBJ2-6; CDR3nt: TGTGCCAGCAGCGCAGAACAGGGAACTCCTGGGGCCAACGTCCTGACTTTC; CDR3aa: CASSAEQGTPGANVLTF
d_gene: .; v_gene: TRBV5-4; abundance: .; j_gene: TRBJ1-5; CDR3nt: TGTGCCAGCAGCTTCCCAGGACAAAATCAGCCCCAGCATTTT; CDR3aa: CASSFPGQNQPQHF
d_gene: .; v_gene: TRBV5-1; abundance: .; j_gene: TRBJ2-5; CDR3nt: TGCGCCAGCAGCTTGGACGCGAACCAAGAGACCCAGTACTTC; CDR3aa: CASSLDANQETQYF
d_gene: .; v_gene: TRBV2; abundance: .; j_gene: TRBJ2-7; CDR3nt: TGTGCCAGCAGTGGCGTAAGGAGCGGGTGGGAGCAGTACTTC; CDR3aa: CASSGVRSGWEQYF
d_gene: .; v_gene: TRBV11-2; abundance: few; j_gene: TRBJ2-7; CDR3nt: TGTGCCAGCAGCTTACTGGCCACCGCCGCCTACGAGCAGTACTTC; CDR3aa: CASSLLATAAYEQYF
d_gene: .; v_gene: TRBV5-6; abundance: .; j_gene: TRBJ1-2; CDR3nt: TGTGCCAGCAGCTCTGGGGACTATGGCTACACCTTC; CDR3aa: CASSSGDYGYTF
d_gene: TRBD1; v_gene: TRBV10-3; abundance: once; j_gene: TRBJ2-4; CDR3nt: TGTGCCATCAGTGAGTCGACAGGGGGGATAGAAAACATTCAGTACTTC; CDR3aa: CAISESTGGIENIQYF
d_gene: .; v_gene: TRBV7-9; abundance: .; j_gene: TRBJ1-2; CDR3nt: TGTGCCAGCAGCTCCATGCGAGCGGGGGGCTATGGCTACACCTTC; CDR3aa: CASSSMRAGGYGYTF
d_gene: .; v_gene: TRBV9; abundance: .; j_gene: TRBJ1-1; CDR3nt: TGTGCCAGCAGCGTCGAGAGGCGAACGAACACTGAAGCTTTCTTT; CDR3aa: CASSVERRTNTEAFF
d_gene: .; v_gene: TRBV6-5; abundance: .; j_gene: TRBJ1-4; CDR3nt: TGTGCCAGCAGCTATGACGGGTCGAATGAAAAACTGTTTTTT; CDR3aa: CASSYDGSNEKLFF
d_gene: TRBD2; v_gene: TRBV27; abundance: .; j_gene: TRBJ2-7; CDR3nt: TGTGCCAGCAGTCCGACATGGGGAGGGACTAGCGGGGAAAGGTCCTACGAGCAGTACTTC; CDR3aa: CASSPTWGGTSGERSYEQYF
d_gene: .; v_gene: TRBV24-1; abundance: .; j_gene: TRBJ1-2; CDR3nt: TGTGCCACCAGTGATTTCGACAGAAACTATGGCTACACCTTC; CDR3aa: CATSDFDRNYGYTF
d_gene: TRBD1; v_gene: TRBV10-3; abundance: .; j_gene: TRBJ1-2; CDR3nt: TGTGCCATCAGCGGGACAGGGCCAGGTGGCTACACCTTC; CDR3aa: CAISGTGPGGYTF
d_gene: .; v_gene: TRBV10-1; abundance: .; j_gene: TRBJ1-1; CDR3nt: TGCGCCAGCAGTGAGTCAGGGATTGGGCCGAACACTGAAGCTTTCTTT; CDR3aa: CASSESGIGPNTEAFF
d_gene: TRBD1; v_gene: TRBV5-4; abundance: .; j_gene: TRBJ1-1; CDR3nt: TGTGCCAGCAGCTTGGGACAGGGGGAGATCTTT; CDR3aa: CASSLGQGEIF
d_gene: .; v_gene: TRBV19; abundance: .; j_gene: TRBJ2-1; CDR3nt: TGTGCCAGTAGTCCAAGGGGGAGCAATGAGCAGTTCTTC; CDR3aa: CASSPRGSNEQFF
d_gene: .; v_gene: TRBV13; abundance: .; j_gene: TRBJ2-5; CDR3nt: TGTGCCAGCAGCTCATATAGGCCAGAGACCCAGTACTTC; CDR3aa: CASSSYRPETQYF
d_gene: TRBD2; v_gene: TRBV9; abundance: once; j_gene: TRBJ2-1; CDR3nt: TGTGCCAGCAGCGAAGCGGGGGTCTACAATGAGCAGTTCTTC; CDR3aa: CASSEAGVYNEQFF